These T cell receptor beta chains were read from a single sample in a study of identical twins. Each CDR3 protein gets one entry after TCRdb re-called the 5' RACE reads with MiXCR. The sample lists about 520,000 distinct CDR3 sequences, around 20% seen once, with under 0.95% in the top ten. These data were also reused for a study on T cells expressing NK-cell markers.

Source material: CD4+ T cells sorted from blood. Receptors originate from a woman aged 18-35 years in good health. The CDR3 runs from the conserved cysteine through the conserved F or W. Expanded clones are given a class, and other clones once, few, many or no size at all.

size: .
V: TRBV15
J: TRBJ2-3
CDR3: CATSPGAGGRAHTQYF

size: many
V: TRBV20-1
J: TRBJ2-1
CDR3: CSARPHNEQFF

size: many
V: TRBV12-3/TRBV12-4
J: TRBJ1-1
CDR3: CASSLGRDTEAFF

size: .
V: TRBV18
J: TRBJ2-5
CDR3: CASSPSSSQETQYF

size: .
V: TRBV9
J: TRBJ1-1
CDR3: CASSVDPVMNTEAFF

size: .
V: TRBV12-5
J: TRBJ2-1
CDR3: CASGRVGHEQFF

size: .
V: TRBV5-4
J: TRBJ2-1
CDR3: CASSQGGGSEQFF

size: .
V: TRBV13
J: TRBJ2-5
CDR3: CAFSFAPQFGSKMKETQYF

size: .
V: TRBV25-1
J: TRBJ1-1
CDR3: CASSEGGRDTEAFF

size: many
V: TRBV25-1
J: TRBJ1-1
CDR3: CATRDRSEAFF

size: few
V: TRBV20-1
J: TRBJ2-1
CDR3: CSAADRRRGSYNEQFF

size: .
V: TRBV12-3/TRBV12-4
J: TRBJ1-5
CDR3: CASRVGQGLQPQHF

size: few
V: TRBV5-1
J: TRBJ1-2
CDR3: CASSFRGALTYGYTF

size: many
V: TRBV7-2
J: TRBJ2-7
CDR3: CASSLARGYEQYF

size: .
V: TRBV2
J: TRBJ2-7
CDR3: CASSRRFVYEQYF

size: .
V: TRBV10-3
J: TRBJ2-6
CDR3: CAISGSSTDSGANVLTF

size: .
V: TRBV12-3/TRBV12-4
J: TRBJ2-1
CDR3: CASSSMSGLDEQFF